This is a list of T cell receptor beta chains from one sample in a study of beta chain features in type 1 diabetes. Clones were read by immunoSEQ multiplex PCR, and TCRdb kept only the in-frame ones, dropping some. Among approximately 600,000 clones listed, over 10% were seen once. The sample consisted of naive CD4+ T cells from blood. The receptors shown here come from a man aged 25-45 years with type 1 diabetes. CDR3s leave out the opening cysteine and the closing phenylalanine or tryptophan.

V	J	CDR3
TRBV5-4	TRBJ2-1	ASSNSNEQF
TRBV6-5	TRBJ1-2	ASSLRDRSNYGYT
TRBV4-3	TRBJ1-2	ASSHSRGLHYGYT
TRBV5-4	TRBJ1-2	ASSQPVGASLYGYT
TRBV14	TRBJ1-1	ASSQIGQGNTEAF
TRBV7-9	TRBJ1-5	ASHRASNQPQH
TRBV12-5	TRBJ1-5	ASGLGDQPQH
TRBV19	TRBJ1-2	ASYENYGYT
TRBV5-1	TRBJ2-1	ASSSDLSSYNEQF
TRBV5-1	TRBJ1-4	ASSLQGDRLDEKLF
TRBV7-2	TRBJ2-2	ASSRLGQGITGELF
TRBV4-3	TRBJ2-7	ASSRGLAGAYEQY
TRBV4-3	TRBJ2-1	ASSQDIVGVNFEQF
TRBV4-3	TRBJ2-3	ASSQRAETAGTDTQY
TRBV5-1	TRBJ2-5	ASSLGKQETQY
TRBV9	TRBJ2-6	ASSDLSGANVLT
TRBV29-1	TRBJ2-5	SVDRYQETQY
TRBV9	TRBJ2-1	ASSVTGTLSSYNEQF
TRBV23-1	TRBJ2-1	ASSQSVDRAWNEQF
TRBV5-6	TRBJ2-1	ASTLGRDNEQF
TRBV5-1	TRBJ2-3	ASSRTTDTQY
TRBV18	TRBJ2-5	ASSPPGEQETQY
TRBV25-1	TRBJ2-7	ASSDRGRYEQY
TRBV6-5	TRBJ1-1	ASRTGYFDTEAF
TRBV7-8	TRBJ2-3	ASSFSGGPADTQY
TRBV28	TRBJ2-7	ASSLGGNAVTYEQY
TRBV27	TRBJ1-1	ASRGVYTEAF
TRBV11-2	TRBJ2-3	ASSLVPSGVTDTQY
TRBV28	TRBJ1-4	ASRPGLDEKLF
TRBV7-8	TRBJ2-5	ASSYVSDRAAGTQY
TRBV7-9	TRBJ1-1	ASSLQSLWTEAF
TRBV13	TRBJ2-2	ASSRLPNTGELF
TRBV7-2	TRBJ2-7	ASSPGWGEQY
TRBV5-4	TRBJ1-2	ASSGAPRGENGGYT
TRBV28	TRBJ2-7	ASSPHDLGAYEQY
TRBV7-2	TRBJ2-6	ASSPGQGLSSGANVLT
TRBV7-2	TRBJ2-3	ASSWTSDAGDTQY